This T cell receptor (beta chain) emerged from a study of shared clonotypes between healthy human individuals. Broader study findings: Blood alone was sampled, and tissue repertoires likely differ. Across subsets, estimated richness was generally greater for naive than for memory populations. It was anticipated that sequencing depth would influence how many clonotypes donors shared.

Positive CCR7 selection of CD45RO-negative cells yielded the naive CD8 cells, and terminally differentiated effector memory CD45RA+ cells were excluded. Authors' processing steps: From ImmunoSEQ came sequences covering only the junction and carrying no quality scores, so filtering differed. Data came from immunoSEQ multiplex PCR; TCRdb stores just in-frame clones and leaves some out. For V, J and clone size, that table is used; D and trimming come from the DNA. The repertoire holds about 2 million clones, with approximately 94% as singletons. As regards this clone: Antigen: not known. The same CDR3 can be traced to other DNA sequences in this sample.

V lost 0 bases to trimming and J lost 3 bases, with 6 bases between them. CDR1 is MNHEY and CDR2 is SMNVEV in the germline V gene (reference sequence). The CDR3 loop spans 13 amino acids. The clonotype comes from a man aged 18 to 35 in good health. The V and J genes are TRBV27 and TRBJ2-7, with D unresolved. The specimen sequenced was naive CD8+ T cells sorted from blood. The CDR3 sequence: CASSLSNSYEQYF. CDR3 nucleotide sequence: TGTGCCAGCAGTTTATCGAATAGCTACGAGCAGTACTTC.